One and the same sample provided the 4 T cell receptor beta chains below, sequenced in a study of breast tumors, draining lymph nodes, adjacent tissues (dated by TCRdb to about 2016). The library was made by multiplex PCR. The sequencer was an Illumina HiSeq 2000. In TCRdb, the public reads were trimmed at Q25 with fastp and aligned with MiXCR, with productive beta chains retained. Rows are combined by CDR3 protein, so each entry shows the most common genes and DNA. This sample gives under 80,000 distinct CDR3 sequences in total; 40% to 45% of them show up just once. Roughly 9% of the sample goes to the ten largest clones. Sequencing was done on a sample of breast tumor tissue. Receptor source: a female donor with breast cancer. Some clones in this sample may be carry-over from other donors' samples.

This clonotype has at least ten counts. The rearrangement links TRBV10-2 to TRBJ1-6, with a weak D call TRBD1 (5 bases). This CDR3 has 17 amino acids. Germline V gene data show CDR1 as WSHSY and CDR2 as SAAADI. V was pared by 4 bases and J by 5 bases, with 18 bases between. In DNA, the CDR3 is TGCGCCAGCAGTGTGCAACGGGGACGGAGCAATAATTCACCCCTCCACTTT. As protein: CASSVQRGRSNNSPLHF.

The V call is TRBV20-1, the J call TRBJ1-5; TRBD1 agrees at 8 bases. CDR3 length: 16 amino acids. Germline V gene data show CDR1 as DFQATT and CDR2 as SNEGSKA (reference sequence). V dropped 0 bases and J dropped 7; count of bases not matched to a gene: 11. DNA of the CDR3: TGCAGTGCTAGAGATCGCGGGTCAGACAGGGGACAGCCCCAGCATTTT. Its protein is CSARDRGSDRGQPQHF.

The rearrangement joins TRBV25-1 to TRBJ2-3, with TRBD2 as a possible D gene (5 bases). CDR3 size: 17 residues. V gave up 2 bases and J gave up 1 base, with 16 bases separating them. Germline V gives CDR1 MGHDK, CDR2 SYGVNS. In nucleotides, the CDR3 is TGTGCCAGCAGTGAAACGGGGTTTGGGCCCCGCACAGATACGCAGTATTTT. Translated: CASSETGFGPRTDTQYF.

The chain employs TRBV12-3 or TRBV12-4 and TRBJ1-6; perhaps TRBD1 as D (5 bases). This CDR3 contains 16 residues. V was clipped by 6 bases and J by 6 bases, with 18 bases between them. The CDR3 DNA reads TGTGCCAGCAGCCCAGATGGTAGGGGAACTAATTCACCCCTCCACTTT. It codes for CASSPDGRGTNSPLHF.